This T cell receptor beta chain was recovered during a study of T-cell memory formation after mild COVID-19 (TCRdb year 2021). Notes on the research overall: TCR sequence clusters from the two donors were largely donor specific. Longitudinal TCRalpha and TCRbeta repertoire sequencing tracked T-cell clones expanding and contracting after mild COVID-19 in a couple of donors. Two young, previously healthy adult volunteers made up the cohort, one male and one female.

V gives up 4 bases and J gives up 6 bases, and the segment between their germline ends measures 17 bases. Reading from cysteine to phenylalanine, the CDR3 counts 15 amino acids. The sequence is cut down to CDR3 DNA, 45 bases in frame from base 1. Via the germline V gene (reference sequence), CDR1 is SGHKS and CDR2 YYEKEE. Ficoll-Paque density gradient centrifugation was the method used to isolate PBMCs. The sample was run on an Illumina NovaSeq 6000. Using 5'RACE with constant-segment primers, TCRalpha and TCRbeta cDNA libraries were constructed, with sample barcodes and unique molecular identifiers added in the process. Trizol reagent was used to extract RNA from every sample. Library amplification was performed in two PCR steps, and a second sample barcode and Illumina TruSeq adapters were introduced in the second step. Sequencing of libraries was performed on an Illumina NovaSeq with 2 x 150 bp paired-end reads. Per the authors' processing: Demultiplexing of reads and collapsing into UMI-guided consensus sequences were performed with migec v1.2.7. Using mixcr v2.1.11, the UMI consensuses were aligned to TRA and TRB V and J templates and assembled into clonotypes. Expanded or contracted clonotypes were those called significant by both edgeR and NoisET, with noise models trained on biological replicates. For edgeR calls, the cutoffs were a false discovery rate-adjusted p below 0.01 and a log2 fold-change threshold of 1. As an exploratory analysis of dynamics, max-normalized trajectories of the 1000 most abundant clonotypes were examined by PCA with hierarchical clustering. The CD4 or CD8 phenotype of responding clones was assigned using the separately sequenced CD4+ and CD8+ repertoires. TCRdb cleaned the public reads at Q25 with fastp, built clones with MiXCR and kept in-frame beta chains. One record per CDR3 amino acid sequence lists the most common genes and DNA. V and J calls and clone size were set by TCRdb, not the authors. Here the sample has about 82,000 distinct CDR3 sequences; less than 15% occur a single time. The ten top clones hold around a quarter of the sample.

What the study reported, not specific to this receptor: Contracting CD4+ clones were located mainly in the CM and EM memory subsets, whereas CD8+ clones were found to be enriched in EMRA. The study included only a couple of mild cases, and larger cohorts that include severe cases with pre-infection samples were judged to be necessary. Whether the second-wave clones peaking on day 37 were SARS-CoV-2 specific was not confirmed. Balanced CD4/CD8 phenotypes were observed for clones contracting from day 15 to 85, whereas a bias towards CD4+ was observed for a second wave of clones expanding from day 15 to 37. The detection of some responding clones in pre-infection memory suggests that pre-existing cross-reactive memory T cells joined the SARS-CoV-2 response.

This clonotype was seen more than once but under ten times. This receptor's antigen is unknown. The input lacks base qualities; no much larger clone sits a single base away. The source material was PBMCs or a T cell subset sorted from them (not recorded which). The sequence joins TRBV5-5 to TRBJ2-4; the D call is possibly TRBD1 or TRBD2, each sharing 5 bases. The receptor comes from an adult woman who had mild COVID-19 (a few samples of this study predate the infection). The sample titles of this study are shuffled in the database, so cell type and time point are left out; the donor was told from shared clones. The sequenced DNA: TGTGCCAGCAGCCGCGGGTCAGGGCTTGGAAACATTCAGTACTTC. Its translation is CASSRGSGLGNIQYF.